The 27 T cell receptor beta chains below all came from one sample that was sequenced in a study of tumor-infiltrating lymphocytes in oesophageal squamous cell carcinoma. TCRdb reanalysed the PCR reads using MiXCR and keeps one entry per CDR3 protein. The table includes tens of thousands of distinct CDR3 sequences, around 33% detected once. The sequenced sample consisted of esophageal tumor tissue. These receptors all come from a male donor with esophageal squamous cell carcinoma.

This clonotype was found many times. The chain joins TRBV28 to TRBJ2-5; D may be TRBD1 or TRBD2 (6 bases each). Germline CDR1 MDHEN, CDR2 SYDVKM. With 8 bases removed from V and 11 bases from J, the gap between germline ends came to 27 bases. The CDR3 spans 15 residues. CDR3 residues: CASPKPGGLMDEQYF. The CDR3 DNA reads TGTGCCAGCCCAAAACCCGGGGGCCTCATGGATGAGCAGTACTTC. The entire variable domain, with the rest obtained from reference TRBV28 and TRBJ2-5, is as follows: DVKVTQSSRYLVKRTGEKVFLECVQDMDHENMFWYRQDPGLGLRLIYFSYDVKMKEKGDIPEGYSVSREKKERFSLILESASTNQTSMYLCASPKPGGLMDEQYFGPGTRLLVL.

A remark on this clonotype: Mismatch with germline at one junction end may stem from a read error. V usage is TRBV7-8 and J usage is TRBJ2-5, with TRBD2 as a possible D gene (6 bases). The J call is in doubt because the DNA end fits TRBJ2-1 better. Germline V gene lookup returns CDR1 SGHVS and CDR2 FQNEAQ. The CDR3 is 15 amino acids. The CDR3 loop reads CVSSLVTSPYNEQFF. The CDR3 DNA sequence: TGTGTCAGCAGCTTAGTGACTAGTCCCTACAATGAGCAGTTCTTC.

V is TRBV7-2 and J is TRBJ2-5; the match to TRBD2 covers 12 bases. The CDR3 is made up of 15 amino acids. Germline values: CDR1 SGHTA, CDR2 FQGNSA. V shed 4 bases and J 5 bases; nucleotides not matched to a gene: 5. The CDR3 loop reads CASSSGLAGRETQYF. The CDR3 nucleotides read TGTGCCAGCAGCTCAGGACTAGCGGGACGGGAGACCCAGTACTTC.

This clonotype was seen repeatedly, ten times or more. The chain employs TRBV27 and TRBJ1-1; D is perhaps TRBD1 (6 bases). CDR1 is MNHEY and CDR2 is SMNVEV in the germline V gene (reference sequence). The CDR3 extends over 13 amino acids. Between the trimmed V and J ends, which lost 4 bases and 3 bases, there was a span of 9 bases. The CDR3 sequence: CASSYREDTEAFF. DNA of the CDR3: TGTGCCAGCAGTTACAGGGAAGACACTGAAGCTTTCTTT.

This clonotype was detected many times. The gene calls are TRBV18 and TRBJ2-2, with D perhaps TRBD1 (6 bases). Between the trimmed V and J ends, which lost 3 bases and 2 bases, there was a span of 13 bases. CDR3 length: 16 residues. Germline V gene sequence: CDR1 KGHSH, CDR2 LQKENI. DNA of the CDR3: TGTGCCAGCTCACCTCGGGACAAAGAAAACACCGGGGAGCTGTTTTTT. As protein: CASSPRDKENTGELFF.

The table lists this clonotype with many counts. CDR3 in amino acids: CASRGDKWGIDYGYTF. The CDR3 DNA reads as TGTGCCAGCAGGGGAGATAAATGGGGGATAGACTATGGCTACACCTTC. The V and J genes are TRBV6-1 and TRBJ1-2; D is perhaps TRBD1 (5 bases). Germline V CDR1 and CDR2: MNHNS, SASEGT. The CDR3 has 16 amino acids. Trimming removed 6 bases at V and 3 bases at J, with 20 bases between.

At least ten counts were recorded for this clonotype. This chain connects TRBV24-1 to TRBJ2-7; D gene unclear. V was trimmed by 3 bases and J by 6 bases, leaving 8 bases between them. This CDR3 comprises 12 residues. Germline V gene data show CDR1 as KGHDR and CDR2 as SFDVKD. The chain's CDR3 is CATSDPTSEQYF. In nucleotides, the CDR3 is TGTGCCACCAGTGATCCCACTTCCGAGCAGTACTTC.

With regard to this clonotype: This CDR3 is missing its conserved last phenylalanine or tryptophan, likely due to a read error. The DNA is omitted, as the CDR3 cannot be located on it reliably, and the CDR3 follows TCRdb's listing. J is TRBJ2-1 and V is TRBV7-6; the table names TRBD2, a call not compared with the DNA. The CDR3 has 16 amino acids, counting both end residues. Germline CDR1 and CDR2: SGHVS and FNYEAQ. The CDR3 region is CASSLFRSGNGYTFGS.

By proportion, this clonotype is medium-sized (0.01 to 0.1%). The chain is built from TRBV7-9 and TRBJ2-7; D uncertain. Per germline, CDR1 SEHNR and CDR2 FQNEAQ (reference sequence). Trimming took off 1 base at V and 2 bases at J, with 12 bases between the two ends. The CDR3 is 15 amino acids. The CDR3 coding sequence is TGTGCCAGCAGCTTAGTCGCAGGACCTACCTACGAGCAGTACTTC. Protein product: CASSLVAGPTYEQYF.

The CDR3 region has the DNA TGTGCCAGCAGCTTAAAGCAGGGAGGGTATGGCTACACCTTC. This codes for CASSLKQGGYGYTF. The rearrangement links TRBV7-8 to TRBJ1-2; D possibly corresponds to TRBD1 (5 bases). V was trimmed by 2 bases and J by 5 bases, leaving 12 bases between them. The germline V gene has CDR1 SGHVS and CDR2 FQNEAQ. CDR3 length: 14 residues. Based on the CDR3 plus reference TRBV7-8 and TRBJ1-2, the full variable domain is GAGVSQSPRYKVAKRGQDVALRCDPISGHVSLFWYQQALGQGPEFLTYFQNEAQLDKSGLPSDRFFAERPEGSVSTLKIQRTQQEDSAVYLCASSLKQGGYGYTFGSGTRLTVV.

The genes are TRBV4-2 and TRBJ2-1, with D perhaps assigned TRBD1 or TRBD2 (5 bases each). With 0 bases removed from V and 10 bases from J, the gap between germline ends came to 16 bases. CDR3 size: 15 residues. Germline assignment: CDR1 LGHNA and CDR2 YNFKEQ. CDR3 loop: CASSQDHQLGVEQFF. The CDR3 coding sequence is TGTGCCAGCAGCCAAGATCATCAGTTGGGGGTAGAGCAGTTCTTC.

This clonotype was observed many times. The chain couples TRBV5-1 to TRBJ2-1; 13 bases line up with TRBD2. J gave up 9 bases and V 2 bases, and 5 bases lay outside the gene matches. Germline V CDR1 and CDR2: SGHRS, YFSETQ. The CDR3 length is 15 residues. Written as DNA, the CDR3 is TGCGCCAGCAGCTTCACTAGCGGGAGGGTAGGTGAGCAGTTCTTC. It specifies CASSFTSGRVGEQFF.

The chain employs TRBV11-3 and TRBJ2-1; tentative D call: TRBD2 (6 bases). The CDR3 contains 13 residues. Trimming pared 4 bases from V and 8 bases from J, leaving 12 bases between. The germline CDR1 and CDR2 sequences are SGHNT and YENEEA. CDR3 nucleotide sequence: TGTGCCAGCAGCTCGGGGGTCTGGGATGAGCAGTTCTTC. Protein: CASSSGVWDEQFF.

This chain links TRBV28 with TRBJ2-1; D could derive from TRBD1 or TRBD2 (6 bases each). Matching the DNA end better, TRBJ2-7 makes the J call doubtful. This CDR3 spans 14 amino acids. Germline CDR1 MDHEN, CDR2 SYDVKM. The chain's CDR3 is CASHPPGAPYEQYF. CDR3 DNA: TGTGCCAGCCATCCTCCGGGGGCCCCCTACGAGCAGTACTTC.

The CDR3, as DNA: TGTGCCAGCAGTTGGGGACTAGCGGGCACAGATACGCAGTATTTT. Translation: CASSWGLAGTDTQYF. The chain couples TRBV12-3 or TRBV12-4 to TRBJ2-3; 11 positions match TRBD2. The CDR3 has 15 amino acids. The junction had 1 base not matched to a gene; V was cut back by 4 bases and J by 1 base.

A note on this clonotype: Possible read error: a much larger clone is one base away. The V gene is TRBV5-1, the J gene TRBJ2-4; 8 bases agree with TRBD1. The J call may be wrong; the DNA end is better matched by TRBJ2-1. From germline, CDR1 is SGHRS and CDR2 YFSETQ. There are 15 residues in the CDR3. Written as DNA, the CDR3 is TGCGCCAGCAGCCCGAGACAGGGGTCCTTCTACGAGCAGTTCTTC. Amino acids: CASSPRQGSFYEQFF.

The chain recombines TRBV7-2 with TRBJ2-7; 8 bases are shared with TRBD2. This CDR3 comprises 16 residues. Germline assignment: CDR1 SGHTA and CDR2 FQGNSA. The V segment lost 5 bases and the J segment 7 bases; nucleotides outside the gene matches: 16. In DNA, the CDR3 is TGTGCCAGCAGCCCCATCACTAGCGGTAGTTACAATGAGCAGTACTTC. It is translated as CASSPITSGSYNEQYF.

This clonotype was seen repeatedly, ten times or more. The chain uses TRBV6-1 and TRBJ1-2; D call uncertain. This CDR3 is 13 amino acids long. Germline V gene sequence: CDR1 MNHNS, CDR2 SASEGT. V was shortened by 7 bases and J by 1 base, with 10 bases between the two germline ends. CDR3 nucleotide sequence: TGTGCCAGCAATCCTGAGCTTAACTATGGCTACACCTTC. The encoded protein is CASNPELNYGYTF.

This clonotype was seen ten or more times. As the CDR3 is not closed by the conserved phenylalanine or tryptophan, this likely results from a read error. The DNA is omitted, as the CDR3 cannot be located on it reliably, and the CDR3 follows TCRdb's listing. The genes are TRBV7-2 and TRBJ2-7; the listed D gene, TRBD1, was not tested against the DNA. CDR1 and CDR2 (germline): SGHTA, FQGNSA. The CDR3 has 17 amino acids, counting both end residues. The CDR3 loop is CASSPQGASNYGYTFGS.

The chain couples TRBV12-3 or TRBV12-4 to TRBJ2-7; D may correspond to TRBD1 or TRBD2 (5 bases each). The CDR3 is 16 amino acids. Trimming removed 1 base from V and 0 bases from J, with 13 bases in between. The CDR3 reads CASSLGGGLLSYEQYF. For the CDR3, the DNA is TGTGCCAGCAGTTTAGGGGGCGGACTTCTCTCCTACGAGCAGTACTTC.

This clonotype has just a few counts. This chain connects TRBV7-6 to TRBJ2-5; 8 nucleotides align to TRBD2. The J call may be incorrect, as the DNA end agrees better with TRBJ2-7. The CDR3 length is 14 residues. Per the germline V gene, CDR1 is SGHVS and CDR2 is FNYEAQ. The CDR3 here is CASSLNFGTSEQYF. CDR3 DNA sequence: TGTGCCAGCAGCTTAAACTTCGGGACTAGCGAGCAGTACTTC.

This clonotype was counted only a few times. The chain is built from TRBV28 and TRBJ1-2, with D maybe TRBD1 (5 bases). The CDR3 is made up of 15 amino acids. Trimming cost V 6 bases and J 0 bases, with 14 bases left between them. Germline values: CDR1 MDHEN, CDR2 SYDVKM. CDR3 nucleotides: TGTGCCAGCAGCTCCCCAGGGTTATCTAACTATGGCTACACCTTC. Translating it yields CASSSPGLSNYGYTF.

This clonotype qualifies as medium-sized (0.01 to 0.1%). The chain recombines TRBV7-3 with TRBJ2-5, with D possibly TRBD1 on 8 matching bases. V was shortened by 5 bases and J by 5 bases, with 15 bases between the two germline ends. Germline V gene lookup returns CDR1 SGHTA and CDR2 FQGTGA. This CDR3 region has 14 residues. The CDR3 DNA reads TGTGCCAGCAGCCCCAGGGGGCGGGGGGAGACCCAGTACTTC. It is translated as CASSPRGRGETQYF.

A remark on this clonotype: A single base separates this from a much larger clone, so it may be a read error. Written as DNA, the CDR3 is TGTGCCAGCAGTTTGGGACTAGCGGCCTCCTACAATGAGCAGTACTTC. Translation: CASSLGLAASYNEQYF. V gene TRBV12-3 or TRBV12-4 combines with J gene TRBJ2-5; 11 bases are shared with TRBD2. V lost 3 bases and J lost 11; bases outside the gene matches: 14. The CDR3 is made up of 16 amino acids.

V is TRBV7-2 and J is TRBJ2-5; no definite D call. The DNA end is more similar to TRBJ2-7, so the J call may be wrong. CDR1 SGHTA and CDR2 FQGNSA come from the germline V gene. The CDR3 sequence is 14 residues long. In nucleotides, the CDR3 is TGTGCCAGCAGCCCCTACACGCAAACCTACGAGCAGTACTTC. It specifies CASSPYTQTYEQYF.

A remark on this clonotype: A read error is likely, as this CDR3 ends without the conserved phenylalanine or tryptophan. It is unclear where the CDR3 begins or ends on the DNA, so no DNA is shown, and the CDR3 is as TCRdb lists it. The chain has TRBV6-2 or TRBV6-3 and TRBJ2-7; TRBD1 reflects the table's D call only, with no check against the DNA. Looked up from germline, CDR1 is MNHEY and CDR2 is SVGEGT. The CDR3 spans 17 amino acids, including both terminal residues. The chain's CDR3 is CASSYSGQGIHGYTFGS.

This clonotype was detected many times. The chain employs TRBV27 and TRBJ2-1; the D gene is possibly TRBD1 (5 bases). CDR3 size: 13 residues. V lost 7 bases, J lost 1 base, and 8 bases lay in between. The germline V gene encodes CDR1 MNHEY and CDR2 SMNVEV (reference sequence). CDR3: CASTSGSYNEQFF. The CDR3 DNA is TGTGCCAGCACCTCAGGGTCCTACAATGAGCAGTTCTTC.